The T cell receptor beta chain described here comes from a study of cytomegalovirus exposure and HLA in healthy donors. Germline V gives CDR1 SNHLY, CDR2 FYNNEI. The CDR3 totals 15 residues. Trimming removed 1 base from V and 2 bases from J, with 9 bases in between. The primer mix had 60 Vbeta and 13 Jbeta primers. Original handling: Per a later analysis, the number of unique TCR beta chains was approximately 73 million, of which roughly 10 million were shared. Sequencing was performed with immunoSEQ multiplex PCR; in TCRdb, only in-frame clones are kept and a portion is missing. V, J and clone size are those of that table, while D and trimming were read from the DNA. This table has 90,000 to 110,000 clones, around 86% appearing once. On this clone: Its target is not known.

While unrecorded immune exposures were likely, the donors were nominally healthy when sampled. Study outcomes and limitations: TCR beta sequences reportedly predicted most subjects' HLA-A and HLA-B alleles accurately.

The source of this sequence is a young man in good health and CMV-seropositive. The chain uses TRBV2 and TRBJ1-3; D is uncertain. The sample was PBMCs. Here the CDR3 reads CASSEGPSAGNTIYF. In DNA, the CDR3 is TGTGCCAGCAGTGAAGGCCCCAGTGCTGGAAACACCATATATTTT.